This note documents a single T cell receptor beta chain sequence. Its antigen is not identified. PCR amplification relied on 60 Vbeta primers (plus 13 Jbeta primers). Using immunoSEQ multiplex PCR, the repertoire was profiled, and TCRdb retains in-frame clones only, with some absent. The table records about 100,000 clones, approximately 79% of them present only once. The CDR3 loop spans 14 amino acids. Germline values: CDR1 LNHDA, CDR2 SQIVND (reference sequence). The ends lost 5 bases at V and 2 bases at J; junction bases unmatched: 3. The data were taken from a study of cytomegalovirus exposure and HLA in healthy donors. Study-wide results and caveats: Diagnosis of cytomegalovirus status made by the classifier reportedly showed high specificity and sensitivity. A later analysis linked a missense variant in DCLRE1C to the trimming of TCR beta V and J genes. Later on, an analysis found that several of the most significant clusters appeared to be linked to common viral pathogens, which included parvovirus B19. Indistinguishability led to the exclusion of some V segments, TRBV6-2 and TRBV6-3 included.

The chain carries TRBV19 and TRBJ1-5; 7 bases are a match to TRBD1. The sample was PBMCs. This sequence originates from an older woman in good health and CMV-seropositive. DNA for the CDR3: TGTGCCAGTAGTCTTGACAGGGGCAATCAGCCCCAGCATTTT. This codes for CASSLDRGNQPQHF.